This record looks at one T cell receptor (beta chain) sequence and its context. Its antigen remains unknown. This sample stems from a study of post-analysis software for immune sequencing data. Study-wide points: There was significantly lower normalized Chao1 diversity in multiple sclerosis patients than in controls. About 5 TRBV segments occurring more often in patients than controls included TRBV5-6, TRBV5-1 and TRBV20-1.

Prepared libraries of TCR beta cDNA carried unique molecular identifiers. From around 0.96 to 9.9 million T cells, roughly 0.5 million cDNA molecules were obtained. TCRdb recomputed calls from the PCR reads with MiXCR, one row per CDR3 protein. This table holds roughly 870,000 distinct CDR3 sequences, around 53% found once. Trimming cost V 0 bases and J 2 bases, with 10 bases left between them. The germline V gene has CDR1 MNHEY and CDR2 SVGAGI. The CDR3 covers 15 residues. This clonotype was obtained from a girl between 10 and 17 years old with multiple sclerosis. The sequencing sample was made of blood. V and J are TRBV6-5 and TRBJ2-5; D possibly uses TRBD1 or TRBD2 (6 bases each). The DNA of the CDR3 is TGTGCCAGCAGTTACTCGATAGGGGGGCAAGAGACCCAGTACTTC. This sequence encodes CASSYSIGGQETQYF.